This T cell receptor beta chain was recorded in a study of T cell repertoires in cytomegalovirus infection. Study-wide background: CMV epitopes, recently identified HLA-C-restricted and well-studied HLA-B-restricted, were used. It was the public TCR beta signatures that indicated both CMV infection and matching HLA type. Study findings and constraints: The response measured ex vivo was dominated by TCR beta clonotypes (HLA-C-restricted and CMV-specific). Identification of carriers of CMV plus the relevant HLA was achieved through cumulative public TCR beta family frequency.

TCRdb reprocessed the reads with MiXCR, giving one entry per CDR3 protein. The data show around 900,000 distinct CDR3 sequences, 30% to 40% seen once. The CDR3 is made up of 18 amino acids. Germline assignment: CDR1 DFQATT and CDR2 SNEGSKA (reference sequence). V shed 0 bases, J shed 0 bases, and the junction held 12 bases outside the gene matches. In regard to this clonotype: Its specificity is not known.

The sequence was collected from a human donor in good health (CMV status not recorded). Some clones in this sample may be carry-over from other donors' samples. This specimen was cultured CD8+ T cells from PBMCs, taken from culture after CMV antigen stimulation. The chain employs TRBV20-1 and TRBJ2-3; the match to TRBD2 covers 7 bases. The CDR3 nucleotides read TGCAGTGCTAGAGACCCCAGCGGGGTTTTTACTAGCACAGATACGCAGTATTTT. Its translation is CSARDPSGVFTSTDTQYF.